This is a list of T cell receptor beta chains from one sample in a study of molecular identifiers for immune sequencing clone quantification. Each CDR3 protein is one row after TCRdb ran MiXCR on the PCR reads. The table includes approximately 60,000 distinct CDR3 sequences, around 20% detected once. Sequencing used naive CD8+ T cells from blood, with Jurkat cell RNA spiked in. These receptor sequences come from a human donor in good health. Some libraries in this study had Jurkat cell RNA spiked in. CDR3s include the opening cysteine and the closing phenylalanine or tryptophan. Each record gives: D gene, V gene, clone size, J gene, CDR3 DNA, CDR3 protein. The D gene is left open where the match is weak. Only part of the rows carry a size: once, few, many, or a class if the clone is expanded.

d_call: -
v_call: TRBV7-9
clone_size: many
j_call: TRBJ1-5
cdr3_nt: TGTGCCAGCAGCTTATCAGGTTCGGGCAATCAGCCCCAGCATTTT
cdr3_aa: CASSLSGSGNQPQHF

d_call: TRBD2
v_call: TRBV20-1
clone_size: many
j_call: TRBJ2-3
cdr3_nt: TGCAGTGTAGTGACTAGCGGGAGGCTAGATACGCAGTATTTT
cdr3_aa: CSVVTSGRLDTQYF

d_call: -
v_call: TRBV9
clone_size: -
j_call: TRBJ2-2
cdr3_nt: TGTGCCAGCAGCGGAAATAGGGTGAACACCGGGAAGCTGTTTTTT
cdr3_aa: CASSGNRVNTGKLFF

d_call: -
v_call: TRBV4-1
clone_size: many
j_call: TRBJ1-1
cdr3_nt: TGCGCCAGCAGCCAACATACGAACACTGAAGCTTTCTTT
cdr3_aa: CASSQHTNTEAFF

d_call: -
v_call: TRBV5-1
clone_size: -
j_call: TRBJ2-1
cdr3_nt: TGCGCCAGCGCGGGCCTCCCTGGATACAATGAGCAGTTCTTC
cdr3_aa: CASAGLPGYNEQFF

d_call: TRBD1
v_call: TRBV5-3
clone_size: -
j_call: TRBJ1-6
cdr3_nt: TGTGCCAGCAGCTCGACAGGGTTTGGAAATTCACCCCTCCACTTT
cdr3_aa: CASSSTGFGNSPLHF

d_call: TRBD2
v_call: TRBV10-2
clone_size: -
j_call: TRBJ2-5
cdr3_nt: TGCGCCAGCAGGAGGACTAGCGGGAAAAAAGAGACCCAGTACTTC
cdr3_aa: CASRRTSGKKETQYF

d_call: -
v_call: TRBV4-1
clone_size: many
j_call: TRBJ1-4
cdr3_nt: TGCGCCAGCAGGCCCAGGACGGCAACTAATGAAAAACTGTTTTTT
cdr3_aa: CASRPRTATNEKLFF

d_call: TRBD2
v_call: TRBV20-1
clone_size: few
j_call: TRBJ2-7
cdr3_nt: TGCAGTGCTAGAGATGTAATAGCGGGATCGCGCGAGCAGTACTTC
cdr3_aa: CSARDVIAGSREQYF

d_call: TRBD1
v_call: TRBV20-1
clone_size: -
j_call: TRBJ2-7
cdr3_nt: TGCAGTGCTAGTCCATTACGGACAGGGCTGTCCTACGAGCAGTACTTC
cdr3_aa: CSASPLRTGLSYEQYF

d_call: TRBD2
v_call: TRBV13
clone_size: many
j_call: TRBJ2-3
cdr3_nt: TGTGCCAGCAGCTTAAGCGGGGGCACAGATACGCAGTATTTT
cdr3_aa: CASSLSGGTDTQYF

d_call: -
v_call: TRBV21-1
clone_size: many
j_call: TRBJ1-1
cdr3_nt: TGTGCCAGCCCGCGGGCAGGGGGGACTGAAGCTTTCTTT
cdr3_aa: CASPRAGGTEAFF

d_call: -
v_call: TRBV18
clone_size: many
j_call: TRBJ2-3
cdr3_nt: TGTGCCAGCTCCAGCATTAGCACAGATACGCAGTATTTT
cdr3_aa: CASSSISTDTQYF

d_call: -
v_call: TRBV12-5
clone_size: -
j_call: TRBJ1-1
cdr3_nt: TGTGCTAGTGGTTTGCTGCACCCCTCTCTCTTT
cdr3_aa: CASGLLHPSLF

d_call: TRBD2
v_call: TRBV20-1
clone_size: many
j_call: TRBJ2-3
cdr3_nt: TGCAGTGCTCCCACTCCGCCACACGGGACTAGCGGGAGTTCAGATACGCAGTATTTT
cdr3_aa: CSAPTPPHGTSGSSDTQYF

d_call: TRBD2
v_call: TRBV4-3
clone_size: few
j_call: TRBJ2-1
cdr3_nt: TGCGCCAGCAGCCAAGAGGGGCGGGAGGGCCGGTCCTACAATGAGCAGTTCTTC
cdr3_aa: CASSQEGREGRSYNEQFF

d_call: TRBD2
v_call: TRBV10-3
clone_size: -
j_call: TRBJ2-3
cdr3_nt: TGTGTCATCAGTGACCCCGGAAGGGCGGGAGGGCCGAGCACAGATACGCAGTATTTT
cdr3_aa: CVISDPGRAGGPSTDTQYF

d_call: -
v_call: TRBV12-3/TRBV12-4
clone_size: few
j_call: TRBJ2-3
cdr3_nt: TGTGCCAGCACCTCTCGGGGGCACACAGATACGCAGTATTTT
cdr3_aa: CASTSRGHTDTQYF

d_call: TRBD2
v_call: TRBV12-3/TRBV12-4
clone_size: -
j_call: TRBJ2-1
cdr3_nt: TGTGCCAGCAACTCAGGGGTGACTAGCGGGAGTGTGGAGGGCTCCTACGGTGAGCAGTTCTTC
cdr3_aa: CASNSGVTSGSVEGSYGEQFF

d_call: -
v_call: TRBV3-1
clone_size: -
j_call: TRBJ2-2
cdr3_nt: TGTGCCAGCAGACCCGGACAAACATCGAGCACCGGGGAGCTGTTTTTT
cdr3_aa: CASRPGQTSSTGELFF

d_call: TRBD1
v_call: TRBV6-2/TRBV6-3
clone_size: many
j_call: TRBJ2-7
cdr3_nt: TGTGCCAGCAACCAGGGGGTGACCTACGAGCAGTACTTC
cdr3_aa: CASNQGVTYEQYF

d_call: TRBD2
v_call: TRBV30
clone_size: -
j_call: TRBJ2-7
cdr3_nt: TGTGCCTGGAGTGCCGGACTAGCGGCCTACGAGCAGTACTTC
cdr3_aa: CAWSAGLAAYEQYF

d_call: -
v_call: TRBV3-1
clone_size: -
j_call: TRBJ1-1
cdr3_nt: TGTGCCAGCAGCCAAGTCCCACAGTTGAACACTGAAGCTTTCTTT
cdr3_aa: CASSQVPQLNTEAFF

d_call: -
v_call: TRBV3-1
clone_size: -
j_call: TRBJ2-1
cdr3_nt: TGTGCCAGCAGCCACTCCCTGAGGACAAGCTCCTACAATGAGCAGTTCTTC
cdr3_aa: CASSHSLRTSSYNEQFF

d_call: -
v_call: TRBV4-1
clone_size: many
j_call: TRBJ2-7
cdr3_nt: TGCGCCAGCAGCGAAATCGTGTCAGTCGTGGAGCAGTACTTC
cdr3_aa: CASSEIVSVVEQYF

d_call: TRBD2
v_call: TRBV28
clone_size: many
j_call: TRBJ2-7
cdr3_nt: TGTGCCAGCTGCCGGCCCTCCGGGACTAGCTGTTACGAGCAGTACTTC
cdr3_aa: CASCRPSGTSCYEQYF

d_call: -
v_call: TRBV23-1
clone_size: many
j_call: TRBJ1-6
cdr3_nt: TGCGCCAGCAGTCAAACAGGGCGAGGGCACAGAGGATATAATTCACCCCTCCACTTT
cdr3_aa: CASSQTGRGHRGYNSPLHF

d_call: -
v_call: TRBV28
clone_size: -
j_call: TRBJ1-2
cdr3_nt: TGTGCCAGCAGTTTATTTTCCCTAAACAACTATGGCTACACCTTC
cdr3_aa: CASSLFSLNNYGYTF

d_call: TRBD1
v_call: TRBV10-2
clone_size: many
j_call: TRBJ1-1
cdr3_nt: TGCGCCAGCAGTGAGTCAGGGACAGGGTACACTGAAGCTTTCTTT
cdr3_aa: CASSESGTGYTEAFF

d_call: TRBD2
v_call: TRBV2
clone_size: many
j_call: TRBJ2-2
cdr3_nt: TGTGCCAGCAGTGAATTACGGGAGGGCCTCGGGGAGCTGTTTTTT
cdr3_aa: CASSELREGLGELFF

d_call: -
v_call: TRBV7-9
clone_size: many
j_call: TRBJ2-7
cdr3_nt: TGTGCCAGCAGCCGATACGAGCAGTACTTC
cdr3_aa: CASSRYEQYF

d_call: -
v_call: TRBV11-2
clone_size: few
j_call: TRBJ2-7
cdr3_nt: TGTGCCAGCAGCTTAGAAGGGTCCTACGAGCAGTACTTC
cdr3_aa: CASSLEGSYEQYF

d_call: -
v_call: TRBV29-1
clone_size: many
j_call: TRBJ2-1
cdr3_nt: TGCAGCGTTGAAGGTCTTGGTCCCTCCTACAATGAGCAGTTCTTC
cdr3_aa: CSVEGLGPSYNEQFF

d_call: -
v_call: TRBV20-1
clone_size: many
j_call: TRBJ2-3
cdr3_nt: TGCAGTGCTAGAGATTCGCCGGTAGCCCCCGGTGATACGCAGTATTTT
cdr3_aa: CSARDSPVAPGDTQYF

d_call: -
v_call: TRBV7-9
clone_size: many
j_call: TRBJ2-5
cdr3_nt: TGTGCCAGCAGCTCCGGGGTCGATGCGGGAGAGACCCAGTACTTC
cdr3_aa: CASSSGVDAGETQYF

d_call: TRBD2
v_call: TRBV5-6
clone_size: few
j_call: TRBJ2-1
cdr3_nt: TGTGCCAGCAGCTTAGGGACTAGCGGGAGAGGGACCTACAATGAGCAGTTCTTC
cdr3_aa: CASSLGTSGRGTYNEQFF

d_call: -
v_call: TRBV12-3/TRBV12-4
clone_size: few
j_call: TRBJ1-1
cdr3_nt: TGTGCCAGCAGCCTTGGAGTAATGGCTTTCTTT
cdr3_aa: CASSLGVMAFF

d_call: -
v_call: TRBV14
clone_size: many
j_call: TRBJ1-2
cdr3_nt: TGTGCCAGCAGCCCCCCTGGACTCTATGGCTACACCTTC
cdr3_aa: CASSPPGLYGYTF

d_call: -
v_call: TRBV14
clone_size: many
j_call: TRBJ2-1
cdr3_nt: TGTGCCAGCAGCCAAGATCTTTACCCTGAGCAGTTCTTC
cdr3_aa: CASSQDLYPEQFF

d_call: -
v_call: TRBV7-9
clone_size: -
j_call: TRBJ2-3
cdr3_nt: TGTGCCAGCAGCTTAAAGCCAGGGTGGGATACGCAGTATTTT
cdr3_aa: CASSLKPGWDTQYF

d_call: TRBD2
v_call: TRBV3-1
clone_size: many
j_call: TRBJ2-3
cdr3_nt: TGTGCCAGCAGCCAAGAATCTAGCGGGGGGGGCACAGATACGCAGTATTTT
cdr3_aa: CASSQESSGGGTDTQYF

d_call: TRBD1
v_call: TRBV4-1
clone_size: many
j_call: TRBJ1-1
cdr3_nt: TGCGCCAGCAGCCAACGGGACAGGGTATTAAGCACTGAAGCTTTCTTT
cdr3_aa: CASSQRDRVLSTEAFF

d_call: TRBD1
v_call: TRBV4-1
clone_size: many
j_call: TRBJ1-3
cdr3_nt: TGCGCCAGCAGCCGCGGGGGACAGGCGCCGATCGTTGGAAACACCATATATTTT
cdr3_aa: CASSRGGQAPIVGNTIYF

d_call: -
v_call: TRBV11-1
clone_size: many
j_call: TRBJ2-4
cdr3_nt: TGTGCCAGCAGCTTAGCTGGGGGTCCACCCGAAAACATTCAGTACTTC
cdr3_aa: CASSLAGGPPENIQYF

d_call: TRBD1
v_call: TRBV4-1
clone_size: many
j_call: TRBJ2-7
cdr3_nt: TGCGCCAGCAGCCTGGAGACAGGGGCTCACCACGAGCAGTACTTC
cdr3_aa: CASSLETGAHHEQYF

d_call: -
v_call: TRBV11-3
clone_size: many
j_call: TRBJ2-2
cdr3_nt: TGTGCCAGCAGCCCCAGGAATCGGGCCGGGGAGCTGTTTTTT
cdr3_aa: CASSPRNRAGELFF

d_call: -
v_call: TRBV27
clone_size: many
j_call: TRBJ1-5
cdr3_nt: TGTGCCAGCAGTTTTTTTAGGGGCAATCAGCCCCAGCATTTT
cdr3_aa: CASSFFRGNQPQHF

d_call: TRBD2
v_call: TRBV27
clone_size: many
j_call: TRBJ2-7
cdr3_nt: TGTGCCAGCAGTTTTCTAGCGGGAGATGGAGAGCAGTACTTC
cdr3_aa: CASSFLAGDGEQYF

d_call: TRBD1
v_call: TRBV25-1
clone_size: many
j_call: TRBJ1-4
cdr3_nt: TGTGCCAGCAGCAACACCCCAGACAGGGTGTTGGATGAAAAACTGTTTTTT
cdr3_aa: CASSNTPDRVLDEKLFF

d_call: -
v_call: TRBV15
clone_size: many
j_call: TRBJ1-3
cdr3_nt: TGTGCCACCAGCAGAGATATGCAGGGGGGAAACACCATATATTTT
cdr3_aa: CATSRDMQGGNTIYF

d_call: -
v_call: TRBV20-1
clone_size: many
j_call: TRBJ1-5
cdr3_nt: TGCAGTGCTAGCCGAGGGTTTGGGAGCAATCAGCCCCAGCATTTT
cdr3_aa: CSASRGFGSNQPQHF

d_call: -
v_call: TRBV7-7
clone_size: few
j_call: TRBJ2-7
cdr3_nt: TGTGCTAGCAGCTTAAAGCCAGCCGGCGAGCAGTACTTC
cdr3_aa: CASSLKPAGEQYF

d_call: -
v_call: TRBV7-9
clone_size: few
j_call: TRBJ1-1
cdr3_nt: TGTGCCAGCAGCCCCCCATTGGCGACTGAAGCTTTCTTT
cdr3_aa: CASSPPLATEAFF

d_call: TRBD2
v_call: TRBV6-5
clone_size: -
j_call: TRBJ2-1
cdr3_nt: TGTGCCAGCAGCCTTAGCGGGAGTCTCGGCAATGAGCAGTTCTTC
cdr3_aa: CASSLSGSLGNEQFF

d_call: -
v_call: TRBV3-1
clone_size: many
j_call: TRBJ1-2
cdr3_nt: TGTGCCAGCAGCCAGACGCGTTGGGCAGTCTATGGCTACACCTTC
cdr3_aa: CASSQTRWAVYGYTF